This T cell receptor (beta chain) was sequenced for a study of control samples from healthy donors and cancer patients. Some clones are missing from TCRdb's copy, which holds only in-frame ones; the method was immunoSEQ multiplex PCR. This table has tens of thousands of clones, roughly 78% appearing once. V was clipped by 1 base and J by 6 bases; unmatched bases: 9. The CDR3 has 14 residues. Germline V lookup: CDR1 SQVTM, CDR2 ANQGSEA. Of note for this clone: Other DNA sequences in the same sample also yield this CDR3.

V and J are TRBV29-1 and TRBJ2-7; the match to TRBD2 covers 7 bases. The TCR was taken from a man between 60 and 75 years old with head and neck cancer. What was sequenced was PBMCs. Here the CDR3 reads CSVEGSGAGGEQYF. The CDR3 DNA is TGCAGCGTTGAAGGGAGCGGGGCGGGTGGCGAGCAGTACTTC.